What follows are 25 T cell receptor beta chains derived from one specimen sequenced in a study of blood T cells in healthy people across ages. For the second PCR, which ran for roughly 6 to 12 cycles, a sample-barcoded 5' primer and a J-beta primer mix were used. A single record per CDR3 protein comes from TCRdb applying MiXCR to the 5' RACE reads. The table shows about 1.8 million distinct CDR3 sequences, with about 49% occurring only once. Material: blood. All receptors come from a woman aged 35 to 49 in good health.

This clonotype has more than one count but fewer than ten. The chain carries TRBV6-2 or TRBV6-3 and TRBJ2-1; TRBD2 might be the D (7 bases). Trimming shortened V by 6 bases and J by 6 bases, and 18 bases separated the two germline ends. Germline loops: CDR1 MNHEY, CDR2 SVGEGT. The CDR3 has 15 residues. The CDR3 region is CASRRGGPGINEQFF. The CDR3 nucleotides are TGTGCCAGCAGAAGGGGGGGTCCCGGGATCAATGAGCAGTTCTTC.

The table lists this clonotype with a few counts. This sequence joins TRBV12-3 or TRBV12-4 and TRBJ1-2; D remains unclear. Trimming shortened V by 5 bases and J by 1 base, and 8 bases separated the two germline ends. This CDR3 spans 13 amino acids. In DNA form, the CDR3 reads TGTGCCAGCAGTCCTCAGATTAACTATGGCTACACCTTC. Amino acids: CASSPQINYGYTF.

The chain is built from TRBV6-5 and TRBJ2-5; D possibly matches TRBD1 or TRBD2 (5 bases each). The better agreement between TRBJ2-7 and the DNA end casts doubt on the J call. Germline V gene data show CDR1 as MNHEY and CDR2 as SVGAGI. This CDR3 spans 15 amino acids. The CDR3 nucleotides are TGTGCCAGCAGAGAGGCCGGGACGGGCTTCTACGAGCAGTACTTC. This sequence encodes CASREAGTGFYEQYF.

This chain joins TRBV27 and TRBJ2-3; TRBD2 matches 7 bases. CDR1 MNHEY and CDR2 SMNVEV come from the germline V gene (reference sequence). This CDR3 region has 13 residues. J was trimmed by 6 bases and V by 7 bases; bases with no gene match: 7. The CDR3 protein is CASKEPGGDTQYF. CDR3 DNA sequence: TGTGCCAGCAAAGAACCGGGAGGTGATACGCAGTATTTT.

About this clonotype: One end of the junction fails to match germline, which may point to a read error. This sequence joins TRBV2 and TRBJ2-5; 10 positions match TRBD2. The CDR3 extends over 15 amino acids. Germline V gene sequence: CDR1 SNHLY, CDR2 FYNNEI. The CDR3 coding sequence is TGTGCCAGCGGTGAGCGGGGGGGGACTGGGAATGAGCAGTACTTC. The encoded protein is CASGERGGTGNEQYF.

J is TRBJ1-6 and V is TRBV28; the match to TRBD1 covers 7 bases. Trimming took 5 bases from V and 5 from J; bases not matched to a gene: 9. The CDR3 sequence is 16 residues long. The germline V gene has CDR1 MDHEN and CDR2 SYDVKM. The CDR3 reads CASSTEGAPDNSPLHF. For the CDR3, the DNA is TGTGCCAGCAGTACCGAGGGGGCGCCTGATAATTCACCCCTCCACTTT. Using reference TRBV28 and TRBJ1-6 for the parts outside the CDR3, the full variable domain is DVKVTQSSRYLVKRTGEKVFLECVQDMDHENMFWYRQDPGLGLRLIYFSYDVKMKEKGDIPEGYSVSREKKERFSLILESASTNQTSMYLCASSTEGAPDNSPLHFGNGTRLTVT.

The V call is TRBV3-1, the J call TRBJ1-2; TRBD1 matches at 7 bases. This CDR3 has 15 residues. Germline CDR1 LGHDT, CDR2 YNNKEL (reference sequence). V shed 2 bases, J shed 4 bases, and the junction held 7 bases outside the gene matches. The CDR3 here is CASSQSLQGIYGYTF. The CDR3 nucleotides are TGTGCCAGCAGCCAAAGTCTACAGGGGATCTATGGCTACACCTTC. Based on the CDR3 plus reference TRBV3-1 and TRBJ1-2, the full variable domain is DTAVSQTPKYLVTQMGNDKSIKCEQNLGHDTMYWYKQDSKKFLKIMFSYNNKELIINETVPNRFSPKSPDKAHLNLHINSLELGDSAVYFCASSQSLQGIYGYTFGSGTRLTVV.

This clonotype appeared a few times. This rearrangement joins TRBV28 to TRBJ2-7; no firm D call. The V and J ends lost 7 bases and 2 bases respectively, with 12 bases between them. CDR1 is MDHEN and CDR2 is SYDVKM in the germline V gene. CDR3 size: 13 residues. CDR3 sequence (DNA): TGTGCCAGCACGCCCCGCCCGCCCTACGAGCAGTACTTC. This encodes CASTPRPPYEQYF.

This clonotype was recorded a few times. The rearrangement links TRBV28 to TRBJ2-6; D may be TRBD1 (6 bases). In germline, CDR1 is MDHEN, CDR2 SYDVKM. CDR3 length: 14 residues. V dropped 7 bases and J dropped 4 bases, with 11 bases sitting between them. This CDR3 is CASTPQGGANVLTF. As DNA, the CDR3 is TGTGCCAGCACCCCTCAGGGGGGGGCCAACGTCCTGACTTTC.

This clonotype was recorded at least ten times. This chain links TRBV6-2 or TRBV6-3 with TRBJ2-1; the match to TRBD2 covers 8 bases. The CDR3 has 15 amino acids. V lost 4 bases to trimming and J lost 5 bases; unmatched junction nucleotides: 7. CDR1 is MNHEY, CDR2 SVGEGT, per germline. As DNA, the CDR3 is TGTGCCAGCAGTTCTCTAGCGGGCGGGAACAATGAGCAGTTCTTC. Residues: CASSSLAGGNNEQFF.

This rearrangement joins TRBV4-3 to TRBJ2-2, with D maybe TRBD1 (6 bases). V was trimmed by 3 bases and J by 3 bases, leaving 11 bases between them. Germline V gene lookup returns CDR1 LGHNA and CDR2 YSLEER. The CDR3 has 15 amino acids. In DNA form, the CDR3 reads TGCGCCAGCAGCCAGGGGGCCCCGTACACCGGGGAGCTGTTTTTT. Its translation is CASSQGAPYTGELFF.

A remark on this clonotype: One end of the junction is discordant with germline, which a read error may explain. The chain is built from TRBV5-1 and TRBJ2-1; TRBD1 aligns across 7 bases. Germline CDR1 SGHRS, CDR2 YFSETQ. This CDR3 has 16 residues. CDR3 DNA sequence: TGCGCCAGCAGCGCAGTGACAGGGAGCTCCCACAATGAGCAGTTCTTC. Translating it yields CASSAVTGSSHNEQFF.

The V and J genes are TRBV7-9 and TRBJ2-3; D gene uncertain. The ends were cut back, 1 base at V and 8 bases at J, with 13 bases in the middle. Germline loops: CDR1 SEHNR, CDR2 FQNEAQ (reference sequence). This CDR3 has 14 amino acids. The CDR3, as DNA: TGTGCCAGCAGCTTAGAAGGCAGTTTGGTTACGCAGTATTTT. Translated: CASSLEGSLVTQYF.

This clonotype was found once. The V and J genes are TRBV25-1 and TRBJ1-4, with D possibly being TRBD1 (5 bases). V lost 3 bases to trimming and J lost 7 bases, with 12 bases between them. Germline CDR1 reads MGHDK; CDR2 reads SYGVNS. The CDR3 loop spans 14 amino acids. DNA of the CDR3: TGTGCCAGCAGTGATGTAAGAAGGGGTGAAAAACTGTTTTTT. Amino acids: CASSDVRRGEKLFF. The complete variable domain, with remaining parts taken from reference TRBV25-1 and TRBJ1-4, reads EADIYQTPRYLVIGTGKKITLECSQTMGHDKMYWYQQDPGMELHLIHYSYGVNSTEKGDLSSESTVSRIRTEHFPLTLESARPSHTSQYLCASSDVRRGEKLFFGSGTQLSVL.

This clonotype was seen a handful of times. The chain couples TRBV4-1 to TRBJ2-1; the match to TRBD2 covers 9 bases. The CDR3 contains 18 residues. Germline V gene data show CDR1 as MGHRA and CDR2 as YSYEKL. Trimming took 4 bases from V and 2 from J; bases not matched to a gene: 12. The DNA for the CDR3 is TGCGCCAGCAGCCGCCCTAGGTCAGGCGGGGGGGCCTACAATGAGCAGTTCTTC. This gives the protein CASSRPRSGGGAYNEQFF.

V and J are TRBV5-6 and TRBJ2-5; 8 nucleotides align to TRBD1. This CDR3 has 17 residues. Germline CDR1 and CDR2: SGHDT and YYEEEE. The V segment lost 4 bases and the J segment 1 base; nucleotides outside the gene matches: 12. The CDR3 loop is CASSLTGGTTFQETQYF. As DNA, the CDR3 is TGTGCCAGCAGCCTCACAGGGGGGACGACTTTCCAAGAGACCCAGTACTTC.

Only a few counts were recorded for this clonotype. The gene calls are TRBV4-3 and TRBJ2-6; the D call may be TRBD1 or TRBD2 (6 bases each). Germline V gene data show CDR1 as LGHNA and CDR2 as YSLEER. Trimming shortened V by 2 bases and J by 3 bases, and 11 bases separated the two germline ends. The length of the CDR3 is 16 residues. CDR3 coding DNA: TGCGCCAGCAGCCAACGAGGGGGGATTGGGGCCAACGTCCTGACTTTC. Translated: CASSQRGGIGANVLTF.

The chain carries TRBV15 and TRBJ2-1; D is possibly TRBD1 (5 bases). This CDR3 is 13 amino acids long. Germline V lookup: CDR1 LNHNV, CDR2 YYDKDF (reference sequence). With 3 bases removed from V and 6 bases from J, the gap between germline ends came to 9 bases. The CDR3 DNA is TGTGCCACCAGCAGGGGAAGGGGCAATGAGCAGTTCTTC. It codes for CATSRGRGNEQFF.

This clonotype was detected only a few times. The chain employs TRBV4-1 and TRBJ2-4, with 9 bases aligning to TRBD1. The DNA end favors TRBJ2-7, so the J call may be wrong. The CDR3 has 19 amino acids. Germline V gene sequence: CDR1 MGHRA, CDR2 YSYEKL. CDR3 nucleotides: TGCGCCAGCAGCCAAGAAACGAGAACACCGGGACAGGGTAGCTACGAGCAGTACTTC. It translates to CASSQETRTPGQGSYEQYF.

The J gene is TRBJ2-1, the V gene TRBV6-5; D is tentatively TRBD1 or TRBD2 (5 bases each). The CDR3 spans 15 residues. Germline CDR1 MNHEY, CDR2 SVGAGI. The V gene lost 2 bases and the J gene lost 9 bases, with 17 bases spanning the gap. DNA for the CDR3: TGTGCCAGCAGTTACCGTCTGGTGAGGGGCAGTGAGCAGTTCTTC. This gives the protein CASSYRLVRGSEQFF.

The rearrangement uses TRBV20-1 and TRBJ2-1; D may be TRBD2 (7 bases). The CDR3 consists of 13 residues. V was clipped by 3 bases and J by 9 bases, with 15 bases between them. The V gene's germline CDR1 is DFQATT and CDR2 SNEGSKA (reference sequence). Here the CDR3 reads CSASFAGAVEQFF. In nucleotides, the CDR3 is TGCAGTGCTAGTTTCGCGGGGGCCGTTGAGCAGTTCTTC.

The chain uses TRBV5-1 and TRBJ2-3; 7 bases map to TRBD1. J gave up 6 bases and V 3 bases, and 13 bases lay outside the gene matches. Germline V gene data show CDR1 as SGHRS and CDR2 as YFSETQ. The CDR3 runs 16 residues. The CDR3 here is CASSSSRLGGPDTQYF. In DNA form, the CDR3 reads TGCGCCAGCAGCTCCTCGCGTTTAGGGGGCCCCGATACGCAGTATTTT. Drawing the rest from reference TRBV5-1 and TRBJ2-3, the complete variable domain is KAGVTQTPRYLIKTRGQQVTLSCSPISGHRSVSWYQQTPGQGLQFLFEYFSETQRNKGNFPGRFSGRQFSNSRSEMNVSTLELGDSALYLCASSSSRLGGPDTQYFGPGTRLTVL.

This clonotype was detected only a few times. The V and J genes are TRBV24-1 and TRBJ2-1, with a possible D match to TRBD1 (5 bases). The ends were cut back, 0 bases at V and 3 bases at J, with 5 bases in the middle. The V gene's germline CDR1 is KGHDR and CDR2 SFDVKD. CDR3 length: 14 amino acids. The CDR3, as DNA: TGTGCCACCAGTGATTTGGACAGCTACAATGAGCAGTTCTTC. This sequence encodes CATSDLDSYNEQFF.

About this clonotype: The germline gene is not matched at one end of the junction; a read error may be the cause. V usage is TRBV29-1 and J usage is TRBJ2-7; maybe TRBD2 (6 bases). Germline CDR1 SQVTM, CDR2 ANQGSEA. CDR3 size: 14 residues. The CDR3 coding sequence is TGCAGCGTTGGGAGGGGAGGTAGCTCCCACGAGCAGTACTTC. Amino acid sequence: CSVGRGGSSHEQYF.

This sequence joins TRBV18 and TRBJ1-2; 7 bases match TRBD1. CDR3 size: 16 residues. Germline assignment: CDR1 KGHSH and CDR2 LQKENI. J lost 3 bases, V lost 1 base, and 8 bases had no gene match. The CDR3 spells CASSPLMTGNDYGYTF. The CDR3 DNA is TGTGCCAGCTCACCACTTATGACAGGGAACGACTATGGCTACACCTTC. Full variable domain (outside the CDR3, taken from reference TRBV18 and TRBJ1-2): NAGVMQNPRHLVRRRGQEARLRCSPMKGHSHVYWYRQLPEEGLKFMVYLQKENIIDESGMPKERFSAEFPKEGPSILRIQQVVRGDSAAYFCASSPLMTGNDYGYTFGSGTRLTVV.